The present entry profiles one TCR beta chain with its context. The antigen is not known. This sample was included in a study of OX40 agonist ivuxolimab in advanced cancers. Study summary: Patients undergoing dose escalation presented with hepatocellular carcinoma, melanoma, renal cell or head and neck cancer.

The method was immunoSEQ multiplex PCR; TCRdb's version includes in-frame clones alone and lacks a portion of them. The repertoire consists of about 64,000 clones, with 80% to 90% occurring once and the leading ten covering roughly 9.8%. The study's findings and limits: CD8+ T cells were the subset that, on average, had more expanded clones than CD4+. It was also the case that some nonresponders had low normalized T-cell clonal expansion. In the 0.1-3.0 mg/kg groups, partial responders showed among the lowest expansion.

The receptor comes from an adult with an advanced solid tumor such as melanoma, head and neck, liver or kidney cancer. The sample consisted of CD4+ or CD8+ T cells sorted from blood, taken in a trial of the OX40 agonist ivuxolimab.

CDR3 in DNA: TGTGCCAGCAGCTCACGGGCGGAGCCCCAGCATTTT. The encoded protein is CASSSRAEPQHF. The V gene is TRBV7-2, the J gene TRBJ1-5; the D is unclear. This CDR3 has 12 residues. Per germline, CDR1 SGHTA and CDR2 FQGNSA. With 4 bases removed from V and 8 bases from J, the gap between germline ends came to 9 bases.